The 7 T cell receptor beta chains given below trace back to one sample, sequenced in a study of T-cell reconstitution after alpha-beta-depleted transplantation in children (dated by TCRdb to the mid-2010s). Reading the label with the study, this specimen's treatment or condition is: allogeneic hematopoietic cell transplantation with graft depleted of TCRalphabeta T cells and CD19 B cells. The library was generated by PCR. Sequencing relied on an Illumina HiSeq 2500. TCR library preparation used molecular barcoding, with unique molecular identifiers applied to normalize quantification of the TCRbeta repertoire. The raw public data were reprocessed by TCRdb itself: fastp quality trimming at Q25, MiXCR clonotype calling, in-frame beta chains only. Every distinct CDR3 protein forms one entry, paired with its most common genes and DNA. The sample table contains hundreds of thousands of distinct CDR3 sequences; only one count was recorded for approximately 14% of them. Of the sample, approximately 0.8% is held by the ten largest clones.

This material consisted of PBMCs, taken before TCRalphabeta/CD19-depleted stem cell transplant. These receptors originate from a girl aged 2-10 years with congenital amegakaryocytic thrombocytopenia, due to receive a stem cell transplant.

This clonotype was counted ten times or more. This chain uses TRBV4-2 with TRBJ2-3; TRBD2 agrees at 9 bases. The V gene end was trimmed by 5 bases and the J gene end by 3 bases; junction bases not matched to a gene: 9. Germline lookup yields CDR1 LGHNA and CDR2 YNFKEQ. The length of the CDR3 is 16 residues. CDR3: CASSFIAGEGTDTQYF. The CDR3 DNA sequence: TGTGCCAGCAGCTTTATAGCGGGAGAGGGTACAGATACGCAGTATTTT.

There are many counts of this clonotype. This sequence joins TRBV29-1 and TRBJ2-1; 11 nucleotides align to TRBD2. CDR3 length: 15 residues. Losses at the gene ends were 4 bases for V and 5 bases for J; bases not matched to a gene: 7. Germline-derived CDR1 and CDR2 are SQVTM and ANQGSEA. CDR3 region: CSVALRLAGNNEQFF. The CDR3 DNA reads as TGCAGCGTTGCCCTTCGACTAGCGGGAAACAATGAGCAGTTCTTC.

This clonotype has ten or more counts. The chain recombines TRBV20-1 with TRBJ2-2, with D possibly matching TRBD1 (6 bases). Germline values: CDR1 DFQATT, CDR2 SNEGSKA (reference sequence). The V gene lost 8 bases and the J gene lost 7 bases, with 11 bases spanning the gap. The CDR3 contains 11 residues. Here the CDR3 reads CSIGGVGELFF. Here the CDR3 DNA reads TGCAGTATAGGGGGAGTCGGGGAGCTGTTTTTT.

At least ten counts were recorded for this clonotype. In DNA, the CDR3 is TGCAGTGCGTCGGACTCGGCCTACGAGCAGTACTTC. As protein: CSASDSAYEQYF. The V call is TRBV20-1, the J call TRBJ2-7, with D maybe TRBD2 (5 bases). Trimming shortened V by 6 bases and J by 2 bases, and 11 bases separated the two germline ends. This CDR3 comprises 12 residues. Germline-derived CDR1 and CDR2 are DFQATT and SNEGSKA (reference sequence).

Remarks on this clonotype: The junction and the germline gene differ at one end; a read error may be behind it. V and J are TRBV14 and TRBJ2-1; D not resolved. Looked up from germline, CDR1 is SGHDN and CDR2 is FVKESK. This CDR3 comprises 16 residues. The CDR3 nucleotides read TGTGCCAGCAGCAAAGAGGTTCTAGTCTCCTACAATGAGCAGTTCTTC. It translates to CASSKEVLVSYNEQFF.

This rearrangement joins TRBV18 to TRBJ1-3; D might be TRBD1 (6 bases). Trimming removed 3 bases at V and 3 bases at J, with 12 bases between. The V gene's germline CDR1 is KGHSH and CDR2 LQKENI. The CDR3 covers 15 residues. CDR3 amino acids: CASSPGTNYGNTIYF. In DNA, the CDR3 is TGTGCCAGCTCACCCGGGACAAATTATGGAAACACCATATATTTT.

This chain links TRBV4-1 with TRBJ2-7; D is unclear. The CDR3 length is 15 residues. Germline lookup yields CDR1 MGHRA and CDR2 YSYEKL. Trimming removed 1 base at V and 1 base at J, with 11 bases between. The CDR3 loop reads CASSQAQTISYEQYF. CDR3 coding DNA: TGCGCCAGCAGCCAAGCTCAGACCATTTCCTACGAGCAGTACTTC.